This T cell receptor beta chain was sequenced for a study of T cell changes during pregnancy in multiple sclerosis. V lost 5 bases, J lost 8 bases, and 14 bases stayed unmatched. From germline, CDR1 is SEHNR and CDR2 FQNEAQ (reference sequence). The CDR3 is 16 amino acids. Here immunoSEQ multiplex PCR was the method, and the copy in TCRdb shows in-frame clones only, minus some. The table shows 93,000 or so clones, with roughly nine tenths occurring only once. The sequence was obtained from a female donor with multiple sclerosis, enrolled in a pregnancy study. The rearrangement uses TRBV7-9 and TRBJ1-2, with 10 bases matching TRBD1. Source: peripheral blood, taken after pregnancy. Written as DNA, the CDR3 is TGTGCCAGCAGCCTTACCGGGACAGGGGAGGGAGAGGGCTACACCTTC. Its translation is CASSLTGTGEGEGYTF.